One sample yielded the 3 T cell receptor beta chains listed below, sequenced in a study of T cell responses to AZD1222 COVID-19 vaccine. TCRdb's copy holds only in-frame clones and misses some; the assay was immunoSEQ multiplex PCR. The data show more than 85,000 clones, 70% to 90% seen once. The sample here was peripheral blood, taken on day 0 of AZD1222 vaccination. The receptors come from an adult in good health.

This clone was detected a few times. This rearrangement joins TRBV6-5 to TRBJ2-1, with no clear D. The germline CDR1 and CDR2 sequences are MNHEY and SVGAGI. With 4 bases removed from V and 7 bases from J, the gap between germline ends came to 11 bases. The CDR3 spans 13 residues. The CDR3 is CASSLGRFNEQFF. The CDR3 coding sequence is TGTGCCAGCAGTTTAGGCAGGTTTAATGAGCAGTTCTTC.

This clone was found a few times. The rearrangement uses TRBV2 and TRBJ1-3; D unresolved. Germline V gene data show CDR1 as SNHLY and CDR2 as FYNNEI. Trimming left V 6 bases short and J 3 bases short, with 6 bases between. CDR3 length: 12 residues. CDR3 sequence (DNA): TGTGCCAGCAGGTTGATTGGAAACACCATATATTTT. Translating it yields CASRLIGNTIYF.

This rearrangement joins TRBV12-3 or TRBV12-4 to TRBJ2-3, with D hard to call. The CDR3 extends over 13 amino acids. Trimming took off 0 bases at V and 10 bases at J, with 11 bases between the two ends. The CDR3 loop is CASSLALGSAQYF. The CDR3 DNA follows: TGTGCCAGCAGTTTAGCGCTAGGAAGCGCGCAGTATTTT.